This TCR beta chain was observed in a study of regulatory T cells in long-lasting Graves disease. Time point described: persistent/refractory GD, antithyroid drugs over 5 years with positive TRAb. Extracted RNA from PBMCs served as the source of the TCR library. With iRepertoire HTBI primers and Arm-PCR of CDR3 regions, TCR beta libraries were built. TCRdb processed the multiplex PCR reads anew with MiXCR; each CDR3 protein has one entry. The sample contains about 660,000 distinct CDR3 sequences, 25% to 30% of which appear only once. V was pared by 6 bases and J by 0 bases, with 18 bases between. Germline V gene lookup returns CDR1 SQVTM and CDR2 ANQGSEA. The CDR3 sequence is 17 residues long.

Sample: peripheral blood mononuclear cells (PBMCs), taken when the disease was refractory, from a patient treated with antithyroid drugs. The V and J genes are TRBV29-1 and TRBJ2-6; possibly TRBD2 for D (5 bases). This clonotype was obtained from a female donor with Graves disease. Here the CDR3 reads CSVDERSTSSGANVLTF. CDR3 coding DNA: TGCAGCGTGGACGAGCGGTCCACCTCCTCTGGGGCCAACGTCCTGACTTTC.